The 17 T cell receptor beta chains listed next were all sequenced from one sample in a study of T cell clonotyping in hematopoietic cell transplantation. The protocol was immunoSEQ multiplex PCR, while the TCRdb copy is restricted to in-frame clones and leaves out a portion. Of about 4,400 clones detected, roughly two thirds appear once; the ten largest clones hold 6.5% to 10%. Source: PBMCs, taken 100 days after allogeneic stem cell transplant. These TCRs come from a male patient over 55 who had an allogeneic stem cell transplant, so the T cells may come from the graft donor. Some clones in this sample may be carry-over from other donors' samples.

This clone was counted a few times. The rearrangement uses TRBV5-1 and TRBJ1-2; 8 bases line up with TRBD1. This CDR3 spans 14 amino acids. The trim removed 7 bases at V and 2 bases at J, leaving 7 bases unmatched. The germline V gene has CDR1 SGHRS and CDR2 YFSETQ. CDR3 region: CASDPGGSNYGYTF. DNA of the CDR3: TGCGCCAGCGACCCAGGGGGCTCAAACTATGGCTACACCTTC.

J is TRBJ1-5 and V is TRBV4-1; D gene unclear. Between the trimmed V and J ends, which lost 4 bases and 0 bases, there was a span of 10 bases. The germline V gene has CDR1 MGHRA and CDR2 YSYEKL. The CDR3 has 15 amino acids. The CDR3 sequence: CASSLGIHSNQPQHF. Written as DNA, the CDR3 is TGCGCCAGCAGCCTAGGGATTCATAGCAATCAGCCCCAGCATTTT.

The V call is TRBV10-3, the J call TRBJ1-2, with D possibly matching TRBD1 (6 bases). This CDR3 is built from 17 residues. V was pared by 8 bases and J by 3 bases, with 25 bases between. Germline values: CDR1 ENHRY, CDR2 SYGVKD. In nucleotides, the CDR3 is TGTGCCATCCTTTCGGAGGACAACAGGGTGGTTCACTATGGCTACACCTTC. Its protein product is CAILSEDNRVVHYGYTF.

The CDR3, as DNA: TGTGCCAGCAGCTTGGGGACGGACGGCAGTTTTGAAGCTTTCTTT. The encoded protein is CASSLGTDGSFEAFF. The V and J genes are TRBV5-5 and TRBJ1-1, with D unresolved. V lost 0 bases and J lost 7, with 16 bases in between. The CDR3 contains 15 residues. Looked up from germline, CDR1 is SGHKS and CDR2 is YYEKEE (reference sequence).

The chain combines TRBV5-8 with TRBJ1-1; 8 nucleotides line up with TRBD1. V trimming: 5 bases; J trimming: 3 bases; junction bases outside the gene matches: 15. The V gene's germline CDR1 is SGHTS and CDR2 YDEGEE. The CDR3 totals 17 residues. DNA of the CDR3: TGTGCCAGCAGTCCTCATGACAGGGGTAGGGGACACACTGAAGCTTTCTTT. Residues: CASSPHDRGRGHTEAFF.

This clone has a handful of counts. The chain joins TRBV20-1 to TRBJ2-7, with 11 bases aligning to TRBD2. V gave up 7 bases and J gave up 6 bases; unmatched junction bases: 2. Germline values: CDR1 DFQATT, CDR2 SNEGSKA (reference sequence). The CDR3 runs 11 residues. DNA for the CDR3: TGCAGTGGACTAGCGGGAATCGAGCAGTACTTC. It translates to CSGLAGIEQYF.

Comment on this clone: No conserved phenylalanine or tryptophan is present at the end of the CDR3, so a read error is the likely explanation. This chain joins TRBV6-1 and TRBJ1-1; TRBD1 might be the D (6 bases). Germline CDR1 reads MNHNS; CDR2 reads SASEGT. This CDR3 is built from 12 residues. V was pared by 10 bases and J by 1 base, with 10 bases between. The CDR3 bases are TGTGCCACCAAACAGGGGAACACTGAAGCTTTCCTT. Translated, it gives CATKQGNTEAFL.

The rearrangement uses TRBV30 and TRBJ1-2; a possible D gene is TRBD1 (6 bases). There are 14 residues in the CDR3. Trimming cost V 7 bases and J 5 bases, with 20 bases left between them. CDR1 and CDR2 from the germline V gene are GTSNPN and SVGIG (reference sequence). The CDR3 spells CAFYGGQGRYGYTF. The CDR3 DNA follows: TGTGCCTTCTACGGGGGGCAGGGACGGTATGGCTACACCTTC.

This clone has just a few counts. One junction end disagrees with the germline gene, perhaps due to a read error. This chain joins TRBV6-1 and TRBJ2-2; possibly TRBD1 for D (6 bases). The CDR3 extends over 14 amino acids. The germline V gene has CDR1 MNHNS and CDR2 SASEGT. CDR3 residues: CASSEAGDTGELVF. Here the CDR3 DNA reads TGTGCCAGCAGTGAAGCAGGGGACACCGGGGAGCTGGTTTTT.

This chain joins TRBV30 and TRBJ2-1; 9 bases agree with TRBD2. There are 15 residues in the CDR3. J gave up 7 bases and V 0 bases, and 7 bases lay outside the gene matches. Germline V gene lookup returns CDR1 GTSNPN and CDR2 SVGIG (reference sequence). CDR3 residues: CAWSVLAGGINEQFF. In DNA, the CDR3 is TGTGCCTGGAGTGTACTGGCGGGAGGGATAAATGAGCAGTTCTTC. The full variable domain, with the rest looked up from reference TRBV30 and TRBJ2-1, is SQTIHQWPATLVQPVGSPLSLECTVEGTSNPNLYWYRQAAGRGLQLLFYSVGIGQISSEVPQNLSASRPQDRQFILSSKKLLLSDSGFYLCAWSVLAGGINEQFFGPGTRLTVL.

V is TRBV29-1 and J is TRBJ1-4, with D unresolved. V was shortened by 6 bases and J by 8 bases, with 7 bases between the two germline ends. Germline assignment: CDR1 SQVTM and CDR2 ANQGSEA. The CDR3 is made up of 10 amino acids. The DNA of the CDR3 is TGCAGCGTGGGTAGAGAAAAACTGTTTTTT. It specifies CSVGREKLFF.

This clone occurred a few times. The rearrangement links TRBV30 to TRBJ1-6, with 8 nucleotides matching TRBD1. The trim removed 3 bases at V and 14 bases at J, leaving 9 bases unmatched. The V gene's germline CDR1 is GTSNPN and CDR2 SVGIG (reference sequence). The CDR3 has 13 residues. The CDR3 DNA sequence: TGTGCCTGGAGGGGCCTGGACAGGGCATCCCTCCACTTT. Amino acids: CAWRGLDRASLHF. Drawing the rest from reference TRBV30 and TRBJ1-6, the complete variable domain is SQTIHQWPATLVQPVGSPLSLECTVEGTSNPNLYWYRQAAGRGLQLLFYSVGIGQISSEVPQNLSASRPQDRQFILSSKKLLLSDSGFYLCAWRGLDRASLHFGNGTRLTVT.

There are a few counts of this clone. CDR3: CASSPAGTALYF. As DNA, the CDR3 is TGCGCCAGCAGCCCGGCAGGGACGGCCCTGTACTTC. This chain connects TRBV5-1 to TRBJ2-5; the D gene could be TRBD1 or TRBD2 (5 bases each). This CDR3 region has 12 residues. Trimming took 4 bases from V and 13 from J, leaving 17 bases between them. CDR1 SGHRS and CDR2 YFSETQ come from the germline V gene.

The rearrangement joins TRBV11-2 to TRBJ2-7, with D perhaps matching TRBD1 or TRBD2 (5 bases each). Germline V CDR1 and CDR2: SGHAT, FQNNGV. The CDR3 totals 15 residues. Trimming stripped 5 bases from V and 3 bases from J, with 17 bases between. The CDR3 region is CASSPIRQRGYEQYF. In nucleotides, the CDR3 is TGTGCCAGCAGCCCTATTAGACAGAGGGGCTACGAGCAGTACTTC.

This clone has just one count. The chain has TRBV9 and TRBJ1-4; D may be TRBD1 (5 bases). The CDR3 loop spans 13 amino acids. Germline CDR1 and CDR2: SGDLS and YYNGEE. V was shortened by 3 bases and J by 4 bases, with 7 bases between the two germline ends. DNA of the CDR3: TGTGCCAGCAGCGGACAGCATAATGAAAAACTGTTTTTT. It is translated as CASSGQHNEKLFF.

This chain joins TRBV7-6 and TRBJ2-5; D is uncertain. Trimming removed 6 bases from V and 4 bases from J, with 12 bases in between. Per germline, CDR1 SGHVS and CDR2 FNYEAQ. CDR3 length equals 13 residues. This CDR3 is CASSHLQLETQYF. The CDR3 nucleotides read TGTGCCAGCAGTCACCTCCAGTTAGAGACCCAGTACTTC.

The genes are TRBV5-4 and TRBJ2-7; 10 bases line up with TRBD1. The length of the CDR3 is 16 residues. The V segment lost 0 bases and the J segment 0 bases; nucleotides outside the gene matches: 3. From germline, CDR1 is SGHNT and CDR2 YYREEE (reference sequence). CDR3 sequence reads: CASSLGGTGASYEQYF. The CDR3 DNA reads TGTGCCAGCAGCTTGGGAGGGACAGGGGCCTCCTACGAGCAGTACTTC.